The 13 T cell receptor beta chains reported below all come from one sample, sequenced in a study of early T cells in non-severe SARS-CoV-2 infection. TCRdb recomputed calls from the 5' RACE reads with MiXCR, one row per CDR3 protein. The data hold some 42,000 distinct CDR3 sequences, with about 6.5% observed a single time. Specimen: whole blood, collected at baseline. The receptors were gathered from an adult who was a healthcare worker with PCR-confirmed SARS-CoV-2 infection or an uninfected control (not recorded which).

This clonotype was counted ten times or more. The chain joins TRBV5-5 to TRBJ1-6, with 7 nucleotides matching TRBD1. Trimming at V came to 4 bases and at J to 3 bases, leaving 10 bases not matched to a gene. This CDR3 is built from 17 residues. Germline CDR1 and CDR2: SGHKS and YYEKEE (reference sequence). CDR3 nucleotides: TGTGCCAGCAGCCCTATCACAGGGGACCTCTATAATTCACCCCTCCACTTT. Translated, it gives CASSPITGDLYNSPLHF.

The V and J genes are TRBV7-2 and TRBJ2-7; TRBD1 aligns across 8 bases. Trimming took 5 bases from V and 4 from J; bases not matched to a gene: 7. The CDR3 runs 14 residues. Per germline, CDR1 SGHTA and CDR2 FQGNSA. The CDR3 reads CASSRTGFQYEQYF. CDR3 nucleotide sequence: TGTGCCAGCAGCCGGACAGGGTTTCAGTACGAGCAGTACTTC.

The chain uses TRBV28 and TRBJ1-5, with D possibly being TRBD1 (5 bases). Trimming pared 6 bases from V and 1 base from J, leaving 16 bases between. Germline CDR1 and CDR2: MDHEN and SYDVKM. The CDR3 runs 16 residues. CDR3 DNA sequence: TGTGCCAGCAGCCCAGACAGTTTACCAAGCAATCAGCCCCAGCATTTT. Its protein is CASSPDSLPSNQPQHF.

This clonotype has a count of ten or more. The chain uses TRBV5-1 and TRBJ2-7, with 13 positions matching TRBD2. The CDR3 is made up of 15 amino acids. Losses at the gene ends were 3 bases for V and 4 bases for J; bases not matched to a gene: 4. Germline V gene data show CDR1 as SGHRS and CDR2 as YFSETQ. The CDR3 loop reads CASSSGGLAGYEQYF. In DNA form, the CDR3 reads TGCGCCAGCAGCTCGGGGGGACTAGCGGGGTACGAGCAGTACTTC.

This clonotype was counted many times. CDR3 nucleotides: TGTGCCAGCAGTTCATGGACGTCCGCGGTATCGGATACGCAGTATTTT. Protein: CASSSWTSAVSDTQYF. The rearrangement links TRBV28 to TRBJ2-3; D unclear. Trimming cost V 4 bases and J 6 bases, with 20 bases left between them. From germline, CDR1 is MDHEN and CDR2 SYDVKM. This CDR3 comprises 16 residues.

There are many counts of this clonotype. The chain links TRBV2 to TRBJ2-6; D might be TRBD1 (6 bases). V lost 7 bases to trimming and J lost 4 bases, with 11 bases between them. Germline lookup yields CDR1 SNHLY and CDR2 FYNNEI. This CDR3 has 14 amino acids. The CDR3 nucleotides are TGTGCCAGCACTTCAGGGGTCGGGGCCAACGTCCTGACTTTC. Protein product: CASTSGVGANVLTF.

This clonotype was seen many times. The rearrangement joins TRBV11-2 to TRBJ2-6; D is undetermined. CDR3 size: 15 residues. CDR1 SGHAT and CDR2 FQNNGV come from the germline V gene. Trimming removed 6 bases from V and 2 bases from J, with 11 bases in between. DNA for the CDR3: TGTGCCAGCAGGGCTGGGTCTACTGGGGCCAACGTCCTGACTTTC. Its protein product is CASRAGSTGANVLTF.

This clonotype was observed a few times. V is TRBV5-4 and J is TRBJ2-1, with a tentative D call TRBD1 (5 bases). The CDR3 extends over 14 amino acids. Germline-derived CDR1 and CDR2 are SGHNT and YYREEE (reference sequence). The V end was cut by 10 bases, the J end by 0 bases, with 14 bases between. Here the CDR3 reads CAVSSQGSYNEQFF. The CDR3 DNA sequence: TGTGCCGTGTCGTCGCAGGGCTCCTACAATGAGCAGTTCTTC.

Many counts were recorded for this clonotype. The chain uses TRBV4-1 and TRBJ1-1, with D uncertain. Trimming cost V 3 bases and J 1 base, with 6 bases left between them. The CDR3 has 13 residues. The germline CDR1 and CDR2 sequences are MGHRA and YSYEKL. The CDR3 DNA sequence: TGCGCCAGCAGCCACCCCCCGAACACTGAAGCTTTCTTT. Encoded protein: CASSHPPNTEAFF.

This clonotype was recorded at least ten times. The V call is TRBV4-3, the J call TRBJ1-5; D not certain. V lost 1 base to trimming and J lost 6 bases, with 7 bases between them. CDR1 is LGHNA, CDR2 YSLEER, per germline. The CDR3 covers 13 residues. CDR3 bases: TGCGCCAGCAGCCAAGTTATGGGTCAGCCCCAGCATTTT. Its protein product is CASSQVMGQPQHF.

This clonotype appeared many times. The rearrangement links TRBV12-3 or TRBV12-4 to TRBJ1-6; tentative D call: TRBD1 (6 bases). The CDR3 has 13 amino acids. V lost 7 bases, J lost 5 bases, and 9 bases lay in between. The DNA for the CDR3 is TGTGCCAGCACCTACAGGGATAATTCACCCCTCCACTTT. It translates to CASTYRDNSPLHF.

Ten or more counts support this clonotype. At one end, the junction sequence differs from germline, possibly due to a read error. This chain connects TRBV7-9 to TRBJ1-5; D remains unclear. The V gene's germline CDR1 is SEHNR and CDR2 FQNEAQ (reference sequence). The CDR3 loop spans 13 amino acids. The CDR3 nucleotides read TGTGCCAGCAGTCTGAATAGCAATCAGCCCCAGCTTTTT. The encoded protein is CASSLNSNQPQLF.

This clonotype was counted at least ten times. CDR3 nucleotides: TGTGCCAGCAGCTTAGGGTTCTCGGGGGTGGAGACCCAGTACTTC. Its protein is CASSLGFSGVETQYF. The gene calls are TRBV7-2 and TRBJ2-5, with a possible D match to TRBD2 (6 bases). The CDR3 length is 15 residues. CDR1 is SGHTA, CDR2 FQGNSA, per germline. Trimming cost V 1 base and J 5 bases, with 14 bases left between them.